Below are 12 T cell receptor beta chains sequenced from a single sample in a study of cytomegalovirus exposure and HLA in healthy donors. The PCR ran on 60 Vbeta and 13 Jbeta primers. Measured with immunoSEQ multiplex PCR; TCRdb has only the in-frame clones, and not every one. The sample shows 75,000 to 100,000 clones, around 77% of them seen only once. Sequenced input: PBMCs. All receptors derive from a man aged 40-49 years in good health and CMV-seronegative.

CDR3 DNA sequence: TGTGCCATCAGTGACAGAAATTCACCCCTCCACTTT. It yields the protein CAISDRNSPLHF. The chain joins TRBV10-3 to TRBJ1-6, with no clear D. The CDR3 totals 12 residues. CDR1 is ENHRY, CDR2 SYGVKD, per germline. V gave up 3 bases and J gave up 7 bases, with 4 bases separating them.

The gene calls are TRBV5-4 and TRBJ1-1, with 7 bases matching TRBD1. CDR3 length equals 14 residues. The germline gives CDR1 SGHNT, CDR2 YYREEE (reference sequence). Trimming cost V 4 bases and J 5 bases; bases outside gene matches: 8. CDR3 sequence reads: CASSRPQGRTEAFF. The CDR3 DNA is TGTGCCAGCAGCAGACCACAGGGGCGGACTGAAGCTTTCTTT.

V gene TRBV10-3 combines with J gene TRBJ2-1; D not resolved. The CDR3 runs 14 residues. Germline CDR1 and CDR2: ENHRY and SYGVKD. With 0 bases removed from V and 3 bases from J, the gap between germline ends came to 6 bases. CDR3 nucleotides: TGTGCCATCAGTGAGTCGAACAGCTACAATGAGCAGTTCTTC. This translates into CAISESNSYNEQFF.

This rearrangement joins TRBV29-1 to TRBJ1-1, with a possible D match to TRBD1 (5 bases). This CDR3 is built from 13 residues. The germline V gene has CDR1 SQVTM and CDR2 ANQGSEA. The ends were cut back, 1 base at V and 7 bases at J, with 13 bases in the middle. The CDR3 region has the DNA TGCAGCGTTGAAGTACGGGGGATCGGTGAAGCTTTCTTT. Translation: CSVEVRGIGEAFF.

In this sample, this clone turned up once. CDR3 amino acids: CAISEGKREVRNEQFF. DNA for the CDR3: TGTGCCATCAGTGAGGGGAAGCGGGAAGTCAGAAATGAGCAGTTCTTC. This chain links TRBV10-3 with TRBJ2-1, with TRBD2 matching 7 bases. The V gene's germline CDR1 is ENHRY and CDR2 SYGVKD. This CDR3 region has 16 residues. V trimming: 2 bases; J trimming: 7 bases; junction bases outside the gene matches: 11.

CDR3 in DNA: TGTGCCAGCAGCTTAAAGTTCGAGGACGCGGGGGGGTCCTACAATGAGCAGTTCTTC. It encodes CASSLKFEDAGGSYNEQFF. The gene calls are TRBV7-6 and TRBJ2-1, with 9 bases identical to TRBD2. After removal of 2 bases from V and 1 base from J, the junction contained 12 bases not matched to a gene. From germline, CDR1 is SGHVS and CDR2 FNYEAQ. There are 19 residues in the CDR3.

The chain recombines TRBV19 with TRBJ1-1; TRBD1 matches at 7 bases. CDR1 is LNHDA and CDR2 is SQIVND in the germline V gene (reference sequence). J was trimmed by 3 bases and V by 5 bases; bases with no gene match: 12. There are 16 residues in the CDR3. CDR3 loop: CASSLTQGGAYTEAFF. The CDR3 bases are TGTGCCAGTAGTCTCACTCAAGGGGGCGCGTACACTGAAGCTTTCTTT. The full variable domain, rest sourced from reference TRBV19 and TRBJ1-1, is DGGITQSPKYLFRKEGQNVTLSCEQNLNHDAMYWYRQDPGQGLRLIYYSQIVNDFQKGDIAEGYSVSREKKESFPLTVTSAQKNPTAFYLCASSLTQGGAYTEAFFGQGTRLTVV.

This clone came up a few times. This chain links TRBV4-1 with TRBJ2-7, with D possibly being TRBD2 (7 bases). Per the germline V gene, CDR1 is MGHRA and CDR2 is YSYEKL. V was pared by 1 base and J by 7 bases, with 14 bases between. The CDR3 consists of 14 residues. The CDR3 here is CASSQVAGAGEQYF. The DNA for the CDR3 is TGCGCCAGCAGCCAAGTGGCGGGGGCCGGGGAGCAGTACTTC.

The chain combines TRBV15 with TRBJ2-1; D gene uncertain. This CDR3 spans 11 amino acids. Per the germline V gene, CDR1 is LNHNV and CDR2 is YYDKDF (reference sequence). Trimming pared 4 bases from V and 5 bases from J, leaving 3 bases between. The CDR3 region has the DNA TGTGCCACCAGCATAGACAATGAGCAGTTCTTC. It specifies CATSIDNEQFF.

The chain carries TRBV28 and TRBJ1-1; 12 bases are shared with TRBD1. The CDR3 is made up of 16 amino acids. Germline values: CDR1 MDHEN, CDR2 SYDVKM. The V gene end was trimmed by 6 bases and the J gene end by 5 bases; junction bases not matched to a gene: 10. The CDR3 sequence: CASRRGQGAGKTEAFF. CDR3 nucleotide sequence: TGTGCCAGCAGAAGGGGACAGGGGGCTGGGAAAACTGAAGCTTTCTTT.

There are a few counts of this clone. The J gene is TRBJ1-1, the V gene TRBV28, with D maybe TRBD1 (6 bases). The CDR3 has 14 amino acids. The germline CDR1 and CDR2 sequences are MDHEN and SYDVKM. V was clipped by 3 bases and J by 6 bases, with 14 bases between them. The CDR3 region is CASSFTGPHSEAFF. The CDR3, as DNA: TGTGCCAGCAGTTTTACAGGGCCCCACTCTGAAGCTTTCTTT.

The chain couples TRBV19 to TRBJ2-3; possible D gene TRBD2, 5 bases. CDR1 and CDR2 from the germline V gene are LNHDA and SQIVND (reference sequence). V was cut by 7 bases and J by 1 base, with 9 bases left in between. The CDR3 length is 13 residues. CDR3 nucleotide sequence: TGTGCCAGTATGAGGGATGGCACAGATACGCAGTATTTT. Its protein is CASMRDGTDTQYF.